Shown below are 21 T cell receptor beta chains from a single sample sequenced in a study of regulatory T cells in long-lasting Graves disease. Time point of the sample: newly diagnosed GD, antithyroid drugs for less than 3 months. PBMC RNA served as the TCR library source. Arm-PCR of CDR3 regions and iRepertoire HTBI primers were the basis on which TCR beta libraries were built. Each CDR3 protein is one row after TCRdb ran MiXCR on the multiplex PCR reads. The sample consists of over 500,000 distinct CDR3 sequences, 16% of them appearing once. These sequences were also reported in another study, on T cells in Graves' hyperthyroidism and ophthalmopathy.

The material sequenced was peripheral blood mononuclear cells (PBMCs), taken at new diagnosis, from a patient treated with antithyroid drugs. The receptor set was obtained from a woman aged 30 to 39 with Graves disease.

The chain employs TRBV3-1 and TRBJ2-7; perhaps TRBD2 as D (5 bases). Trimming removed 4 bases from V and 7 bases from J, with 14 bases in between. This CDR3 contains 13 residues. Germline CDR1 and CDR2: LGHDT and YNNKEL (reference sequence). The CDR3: CASSRGETGEQYF. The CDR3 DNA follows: TGTGCCAGCAGCCGTGGGGAGACGGGTGAGCAGTACTTC.

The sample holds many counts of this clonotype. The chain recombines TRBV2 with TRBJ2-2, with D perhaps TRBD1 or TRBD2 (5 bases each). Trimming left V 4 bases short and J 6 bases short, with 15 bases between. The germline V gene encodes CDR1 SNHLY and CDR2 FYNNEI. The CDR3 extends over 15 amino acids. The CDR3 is CASSGVAGRAGELFF. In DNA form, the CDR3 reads TGTGCCAGCAGTGGGGTTGCAGGGCGGGCCGGGGAGCTGTTTTTT.

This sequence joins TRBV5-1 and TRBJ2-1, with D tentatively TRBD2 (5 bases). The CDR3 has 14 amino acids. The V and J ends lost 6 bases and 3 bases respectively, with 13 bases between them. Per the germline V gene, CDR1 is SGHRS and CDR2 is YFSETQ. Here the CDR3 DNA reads TGCGCCAGCAAGGTTGCGGGTTACTACAATGAGCAGTTCTTC. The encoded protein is CASKVAGYYNEQFF.

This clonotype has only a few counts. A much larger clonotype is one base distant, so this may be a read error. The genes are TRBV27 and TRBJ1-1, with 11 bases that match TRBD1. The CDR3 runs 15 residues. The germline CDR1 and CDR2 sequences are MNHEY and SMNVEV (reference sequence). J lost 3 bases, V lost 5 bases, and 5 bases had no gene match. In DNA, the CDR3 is TGTGCCAGCAGTAGGGGGGACAGGGGGGACACTGAAGCTTTCTTT. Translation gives CASSRGDRGDTEAFF.

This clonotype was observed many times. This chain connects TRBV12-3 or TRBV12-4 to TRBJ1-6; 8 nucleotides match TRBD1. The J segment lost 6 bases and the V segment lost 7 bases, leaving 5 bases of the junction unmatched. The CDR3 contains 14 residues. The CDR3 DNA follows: TGTGCCAGCACCCAGGACAGGGCTAATTCACCCCTCCACTTT. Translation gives CASTQDRANSPLHF.

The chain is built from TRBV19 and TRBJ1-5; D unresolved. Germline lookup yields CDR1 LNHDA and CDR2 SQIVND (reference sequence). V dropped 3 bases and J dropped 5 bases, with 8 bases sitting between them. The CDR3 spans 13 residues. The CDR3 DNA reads TGTGCCAGTAGTATTGTAATGGATCAGCCCCAGCATTTT. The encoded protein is CASSIVMDQPQHF.

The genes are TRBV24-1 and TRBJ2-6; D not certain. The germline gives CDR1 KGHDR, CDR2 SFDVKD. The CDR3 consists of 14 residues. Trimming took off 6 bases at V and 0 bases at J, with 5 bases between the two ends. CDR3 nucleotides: TGTGCCACCAGTTGGTCCTCTGGGGCCAACGTCCTGACTTTC. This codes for CATSWSSGANVLTF.

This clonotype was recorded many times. The CDR3 protein is CASTEMTSRRNEQFF. The DNA of the CDR3 is TGTGCCAGCACCGAAATGACTAGTCGCCGCAATGAGCAGTTCTTC. This chain uses TRBV6-2 or TRBV6-3 with TRBJ2-1; D possibly corresponds to TRBD2 (6 bases). V was pared by 7 bases and J by 6 bases, with 19 bases between. CDR1 and CDR2 from the germline V gene are MNHEY and SVGEGT. This CDR3 is built from 15 residues.

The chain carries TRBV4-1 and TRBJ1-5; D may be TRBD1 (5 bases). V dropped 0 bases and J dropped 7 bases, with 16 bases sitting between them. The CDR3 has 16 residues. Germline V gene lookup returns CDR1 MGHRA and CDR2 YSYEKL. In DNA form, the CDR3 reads TGCGCCAGCAGCCAAGAGTGGGGCGGACGCGACCAGCCCCAGCATTTT. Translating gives CASSQEWGGRDQPQHF.

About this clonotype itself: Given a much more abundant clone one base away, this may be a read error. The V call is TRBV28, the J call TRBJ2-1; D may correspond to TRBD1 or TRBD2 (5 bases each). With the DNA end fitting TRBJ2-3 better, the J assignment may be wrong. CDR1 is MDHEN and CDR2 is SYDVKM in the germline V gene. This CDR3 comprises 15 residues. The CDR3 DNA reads TGTGCCAGCAGTTTCTTGGACGGGGCGGCGAATACGCAGTATTTT. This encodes CASSFLDGAANTQYF.

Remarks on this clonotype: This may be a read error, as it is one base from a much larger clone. The CDR3 nucleotides are TGTGCCAGCAGGTACAGGGCCCTCCATCAGCCCCAGCATTTT. It encodes CASRYRALHQPQHF. The rearrangement links TRBV2 to TRBJ1-5, with D possibly TRBD1 on 6 matching bases. V was clipped by 6 bases and J by 5 bases, with 14 bases between them. The germline CDR1 and CDR2 sequences are SNHLY and FYNNEI. CDR3 length equals 14 residues.

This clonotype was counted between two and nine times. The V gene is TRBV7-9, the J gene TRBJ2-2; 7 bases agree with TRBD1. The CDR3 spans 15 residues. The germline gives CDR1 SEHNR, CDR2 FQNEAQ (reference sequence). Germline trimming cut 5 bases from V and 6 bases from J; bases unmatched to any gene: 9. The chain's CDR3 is CASSQPRGPAGELFF. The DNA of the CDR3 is TGTGCCAGCAGCCAACCTAGGGGGCCTGCCGGGGAGCTGTTTTTT. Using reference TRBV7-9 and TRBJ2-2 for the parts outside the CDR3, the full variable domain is DTGVSQNPRHKITKRGQNVTFRCDPISEHNRLYWYRQTLGQGPEFLTYFQNEAQLEKSRLLSDRFSAERPKGSFSTLEIQRTEQGDSAMYLCASSQPRGPAGELFFGEGSRLTVL.

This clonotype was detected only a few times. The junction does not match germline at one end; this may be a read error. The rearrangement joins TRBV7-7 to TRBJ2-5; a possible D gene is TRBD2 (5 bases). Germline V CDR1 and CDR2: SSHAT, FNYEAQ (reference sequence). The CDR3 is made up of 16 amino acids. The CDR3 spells CASSPGRGAAEETQYF. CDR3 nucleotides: TGTGCTAGCAGCCCCGGTCGTGGAGCGGCTGAAGAGACCCAGTACTTC.

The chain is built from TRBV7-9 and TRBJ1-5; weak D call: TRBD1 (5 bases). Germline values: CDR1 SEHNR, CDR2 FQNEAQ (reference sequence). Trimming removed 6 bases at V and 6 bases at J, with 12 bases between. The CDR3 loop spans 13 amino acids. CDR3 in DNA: TGTGCCAGCAGTCAACAGGAGGGTCAGCCCCAGCATTTT. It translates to CASSQQEGQPQHF.

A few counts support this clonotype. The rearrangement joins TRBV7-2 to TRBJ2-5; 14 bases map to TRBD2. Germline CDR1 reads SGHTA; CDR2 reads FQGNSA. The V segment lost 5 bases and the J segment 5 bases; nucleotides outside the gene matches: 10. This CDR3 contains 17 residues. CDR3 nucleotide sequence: TGTGCCAGCAGCACCGGGACTAGCGGGAGCGGGTTGGAGACCCAGTACTTC. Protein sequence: CASSTGTSGSGLETQYF.

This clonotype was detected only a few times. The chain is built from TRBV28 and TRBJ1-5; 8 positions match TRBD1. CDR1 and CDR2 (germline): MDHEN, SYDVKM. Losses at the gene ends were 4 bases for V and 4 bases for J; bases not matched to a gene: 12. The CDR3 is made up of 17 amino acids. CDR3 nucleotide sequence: TGTGCCAGCAGTTCACGGGGGGCTACAGGGGGAAATCAGCCCCAGCATTTT. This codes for CASSSRGATGGNQPQHF.

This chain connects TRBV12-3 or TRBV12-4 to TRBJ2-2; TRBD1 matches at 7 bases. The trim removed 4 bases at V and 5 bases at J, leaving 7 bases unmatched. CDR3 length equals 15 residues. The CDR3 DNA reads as TGTGCCAGCAGTTCACAGGGGCTATGGACCGGGGAGCTGTTTTTT. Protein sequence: CASSSQGLWTGELFF.

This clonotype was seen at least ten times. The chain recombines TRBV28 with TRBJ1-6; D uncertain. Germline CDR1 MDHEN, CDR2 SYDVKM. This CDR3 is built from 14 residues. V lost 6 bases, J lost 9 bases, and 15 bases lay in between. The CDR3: CASSSAPGSSPLHF. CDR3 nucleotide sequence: TGTGCCAGCAGCTCGGCTCCGGGGTCTTCACCCCTCCACTTT.

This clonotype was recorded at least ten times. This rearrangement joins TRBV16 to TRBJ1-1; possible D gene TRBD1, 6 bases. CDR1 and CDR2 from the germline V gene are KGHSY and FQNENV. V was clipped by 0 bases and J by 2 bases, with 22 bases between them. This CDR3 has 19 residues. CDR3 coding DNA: TGTGCCAGCAGCCAATCACGGGGACATTGGGAGGGGGATAACACTGAAGCTTTCTTT. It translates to CASSQSRGHWEGDNTEAFF.

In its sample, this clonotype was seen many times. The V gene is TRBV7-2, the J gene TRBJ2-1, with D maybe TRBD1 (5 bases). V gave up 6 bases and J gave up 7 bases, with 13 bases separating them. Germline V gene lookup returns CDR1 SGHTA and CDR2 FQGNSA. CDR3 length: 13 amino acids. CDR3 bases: TGTGCCAGCAGTGTGGGGCCCGAGAATGAGCAGTTCTTC. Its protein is CASSVGPENEQFF.

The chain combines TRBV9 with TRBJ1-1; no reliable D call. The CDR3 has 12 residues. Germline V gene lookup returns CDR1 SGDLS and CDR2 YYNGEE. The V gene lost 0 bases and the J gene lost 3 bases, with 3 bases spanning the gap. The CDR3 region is CASSVEDTEAFF. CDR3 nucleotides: TGTGCCAGCAGCGTAGAAGACACTGAAGCTTTCTTT.